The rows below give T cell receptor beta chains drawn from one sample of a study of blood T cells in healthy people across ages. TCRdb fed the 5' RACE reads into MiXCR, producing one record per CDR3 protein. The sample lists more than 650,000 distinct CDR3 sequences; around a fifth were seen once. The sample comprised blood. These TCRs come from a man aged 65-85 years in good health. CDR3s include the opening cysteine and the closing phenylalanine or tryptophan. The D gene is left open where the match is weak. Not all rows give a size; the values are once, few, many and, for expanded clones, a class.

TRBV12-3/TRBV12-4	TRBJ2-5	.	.	CASSHHGTLGETQYF	TGTGCCAGCAGTCACCACGGGACACTGGGAGAGACCCAGTACTTC
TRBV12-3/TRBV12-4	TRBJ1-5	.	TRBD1	CASTRQGDQPQHF	TGTGCCAGCACCAGACAGGGGGATCAGCCCCAGCATTTT
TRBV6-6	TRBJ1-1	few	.	CASHFPVTEAFF	TGTGCCAGCCATTTCCCCGTCACTGAAGCTTTCTTT
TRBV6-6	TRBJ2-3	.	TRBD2	CAGSYPTSGGTDTQYF	TGTGCCGGCAGTTACCCGACTAGCGGGGGCACAGATACGCAGTATTTT
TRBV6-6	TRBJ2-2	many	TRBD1	CATTDRLNTGELFF	TGTGCCACCACGGACAGGTTGAACACCGGGGAGCTGTTTTTT
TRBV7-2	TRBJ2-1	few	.	CASSLNRGTQFF	TGTGCCAGCAGCTTAAACCGGGGCACACAGTTCTTC
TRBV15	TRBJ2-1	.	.	CATSFSRTEGGEQFF	TGTGCCACCAGTTTCTCCCGGACAGAGGGAGGAGAGCAGTTCTTC
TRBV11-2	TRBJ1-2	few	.	CASSSSHYGYTF	TGTGCCAGCAGCTCGTCGCACTATGGCTACACCTTC
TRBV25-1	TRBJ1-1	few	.	CASSVGHGNTEAFF	TGTGCCAGCAGTGTCGGGCACGGGAACACTGAAGCTTTCTTT
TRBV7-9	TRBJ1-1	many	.	CASSLFGGNTEAFF	TGTGCCAGCAGCTTATTCGGGGGGAACACTGAAGCTTTCTTT
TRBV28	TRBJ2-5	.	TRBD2	CASSQTSGPGETQYF	TGTGCCAGCAGTCAGACTAGCGGCCCTGGGGAGACCCAGTACTTC
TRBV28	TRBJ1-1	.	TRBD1	CASSLLDRDTEAFF	TGTGCCAGCAGTTTACTGGACAGGGATACTGAAGCTTTCTTT
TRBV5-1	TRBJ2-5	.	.	CASSPGSLGGLIKTQYF	TGCGCCAGCAGCCCTGGTTCACTCGGGGGGCTTATAAAGACCCAGTACTTC
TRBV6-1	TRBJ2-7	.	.	CASRSTADSEQYF	TGTGCCAGCCGGTCGACAGCCGATTCCGAGCAGTACTTC
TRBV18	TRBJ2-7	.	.	CASSKTTSWGSYEQYF	TGTGCCAGCTCAAAAACGACCAGCTGGGGCTCCTACGAGCAGTACTTC
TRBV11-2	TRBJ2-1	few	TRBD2	CASSRRSGGGNEQFF	TGTGCCAGCAGCCGACGGAGCGGGGGAGGGAATGAGCAGTTCTTC
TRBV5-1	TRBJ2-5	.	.	CASSSLVAETQYF	TGCGCCAGCAGCTCCCTGGTAGCGGAGACCCAGTACTTC
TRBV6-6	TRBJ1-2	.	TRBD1	CASSPTGSYGNTF	TGTGCCAGCAGTCCGACAGGGTCCTATGGCAACACCTTC
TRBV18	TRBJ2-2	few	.	CASSPQGRTNTGELFF	TGTGCCAGCTCCCCACAGGGACGAACGAACACCGGGGAGCTGTTTTTT
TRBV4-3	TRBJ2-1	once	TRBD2	CASSQDGGSSYDEQFF	TGCGCCAGCAGCCAAGACGGCGGGAGCTCCTACGATGAGCAGTTCTTC
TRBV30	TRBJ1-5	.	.	CAWSFTEGGGSNQPQHF	TGTGCCTGGAGTTTCACGGAGGGGGGGGGAAGTAATCAGCCCCAGCATTTT
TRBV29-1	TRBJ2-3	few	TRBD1	CSVSQTGAGTQYF	TGCAGCGTTAGCCAGACAGGGGCAGGTACGCAGTATTTT
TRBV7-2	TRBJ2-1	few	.	CASSLDPASGEQFF	TGTGCCAGCAGCTTAGATCCGGCTTCGGGTGAGCAGTTCTTC
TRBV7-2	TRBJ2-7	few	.	CASSYRADSTGEQYF	TGTGCCAGCAGCTACAGGGCCGACTCTACTGGCGAGCAGTACTTC
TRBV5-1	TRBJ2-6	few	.	CASSTRRDFGANVLTF	TGCGCCAGCAGCACCCGACGGGATTTTGGGGCCAACGTCCTGACTTTC
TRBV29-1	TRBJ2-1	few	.	CSVEDPDTGGVYNEQFF	TGCAGCGTTGAAGATCCCGACACAGGGGGGGTCTACAATGAGCAGTTCTTC
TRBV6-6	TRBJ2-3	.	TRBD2	CASSPGLWWDTQYF	TGTGCCAGCAGCCCGGGACTATGGTGGGATACGCAGTATTTT
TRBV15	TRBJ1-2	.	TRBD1	CATSRDRTGAINYGYTF	TGCGCCACCAGCAGAGATCGTACAGGGGCCATCAACTATGGCTACACCTTC
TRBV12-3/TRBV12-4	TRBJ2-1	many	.	CASSWSQNSNEQFF	TGTGCCAGCAGTTGGTCCCAGAATTCAAATGAGCAGTTCTTC